Shown below are 29 T cell receptor beta chains from a single sample sequenced in a study of CD8 T cells in ankylosing spondylitis. The study, taken as a whole, reports: Seemingly characteristic of ankylosing spondylitis blood was a TCR beta motif consisting of 7 or 8 highly homologous variants.

TCRdb called the 5' RACE reads again in MiXCR, with one record for every CDR3 protein. The sample lists hundreds of thousands of distinct CDR3 sequences, about 13% occurring once. The antigens these receptors bind are not known. The sample comprised blood, either unsorted or a sorted T cell fraction (not recorded which). All receptors derive from a male donor with ankylosing spondylitis.

This clonotype was counted ten times or more. The chain links TRBV29-1 to TRBJ1-2; D is unclear. The CDR3 has 11 amino acids. V was shortened by 4 bases and J by 2 bases, with 5 bases between the two germline ends. Germline lookup yields CDR1 SQVTM and CDR2 ANQGSEA. The CDR3 sequence is CSVGQNYGYTF. Written as DNA, the CDR3 is TGCAGCGTTGGGCAGAACTATGGCTACACCTTC.

Only a few counts were recorded for this clonotype. The rearrangement joins TRBV20-1 to TRBJ2-3; tentatively, D is TRBD2 (5 bases). CDR1 and CDR2 from the germline V gene are DFQATT and SNEGSKA (reference sequence). Between the trimmed V and J ends, which lost 0 bases and 5 bases, there was a span of 12 bases. The CDR3 length is 14 residues. The CDR3: CSARDKDRGDTQYF. In DNA form, the CDR3 reads TGCAGTGCTAGAGATAAGGACCGGGGAGATACGCAGTATTTT.

This clonotype was observed many times. The DNA of the CDR3 is TGTGCCAGCAGGGACACCGGAATCTCTGGGGCCAACGTCCTGACTTTC. Its protein is CASRDTGISGANVLTF. The rearrangement links TRBV12-3 or TRBV12-4 to TRBJ2-6; possibly TRBD1 for D (5 bases). The CDR3 extends over 16 amino acids. Deletions cut 6 bases from V and 0 bases from J, with 12 bases between.

J is TRBJ2-7 and V is TRBV3-1; the D is unclear. The CDR3 consists of 15 residues. The V gene lost 1 base and the J gene lost 3 bases, with 13 bases spanning the gap. The germline V gene has CDR1 LGHDT and CDR2 YNNKEL (reference sequence). CDR3: CASSQVPGPFYEQYF. The CDR3 DNA follows: TGTGCCAGCAGCCAAGTTCCCGGCCCCTTCTACGAGCAGTACTTC.

A few counts support this clonotype. The rearrangement links TRBV3-1 to TRBJ2-1; D possibly corresponds to TRBD1 (5 bases). This CDR3 has 13 residues. V was shortened by 10 bases and J by 4 bases, with 14 bases between the two germline ends. CDR1 and CDR2 from the germline V gene are LGHDT and YNNKEL (reference sequence). CDR3 protein: CATRVQGYNEQFF. The CDR3, as DNA: TGTGCCACCAGAGTTCAGGGTTACAATGAGCAGTTCTTC.

In its sample, this clonotype was seen a few times. The chain combines TRBV12-3 or TRBV12-4 with TRBJ2-6; TRBD1 is a possible D gene (6 bases). The CDR3 is 18 residues long. The germline V and J ends were trimmed by 6 bases and 0 bases, with 18 bases remaining between them. CDR3 sequence: CASSRNDRSYSGANVLTF. In DNA, the CDR3 is TGTGCCAGCAGCCGTAACGACAGGAGCTACTCTGGGGCCAACGTCCTGACTTTC.

This clonotype was counted many times. V and J are TRBV20-1 and TRBJ1-5; unclear D gene. In germline, CDR1 is DFQATT, CDR2 SNEGSKA (reference sequence). Trimming cost V 1 base and J 1 base, with 5 bases left between them. The length of the CDR3 is 13 residues. CDR3 bases: TGCAGTGCTAGAGTCTTGAGCAATCAGCCCCAGCATTTT. It yields the protein CSARVLSNQPQHF.

This clonotype has a count of ten or more. The chain recombines TRBV29-1 with TRBJ2-3, with a weak D call TRBD1 (6 bases). From germline, CDR1 is SQVTM and CDR2 ANQGSEA. V was cut by 1 base and J by 2 bases, with 16 bases left in between. The CDR3 length is 16 residues. The CDR3 reads CSVEADRTTVTDTQYF. The CDR3 coding sequence is TGCAGCGTTGAAGCAGACAGGACGACGGTCACAGATACGCAGTATTTT.

This clonotype showed up just a few times. The chain recombines TRBV7-9 with TRBJ2-2; 7 nucleotides align to TRBD2. Trimming at V came to 5 bases and at J to 4 bases, leaving 7 bases not matched to a gene. In germline, CDR1 is SEHNR, CDR2 FQNEAQ (reference sequence). The CDR3 has 15 residues. The CDR3 DNA follows: TGTGCCAGCAGCCCACCGGGGGGAGGCACCGGGGAGCTGTTTTTT. This encodes CASSPPGGGTGELFF.

V is TRBV28 and J is TRBJ1-1, with D possibly matching TRBD1 (5 bases). V lost 6 bases to trimming and J lost 6 bases, with 17 bases between them. The CDR3 extends over 14 amino acids. Looked up from germline, CDR1 is MDHEN and CDR2 is SYDVKM. CDR3 in DNA: TGTGCCAGCAGACCTGGGACCTTTGGCGCTGAAGCTTTCTTT. This encodes CASRPGTFGAEAFF.

This clonotype was counted many times. The rearrangement links TRBV7-9 to TRBJ2-1, with TRBD1 as a possible D gene (6 bases). V dropped 5 bases and J dropped 4 bases, with 15 bases sitting between them. Germline V CDR1 and CDR2: SEHNR, FQNEAQ (reference sequence). The CDR3 totals 15 residues. The CDR3 sequence: CASSPGRGSYNEQFF. Written as DNA, the CDR3 is TGTGCCAGCAGCCCCGGTAGGGGGTCTTACAATGAGCAGTTCTTC.

This clonotype appeared many times. The V and J genes are TRBV5-1 and TRBJ2-2, with a possible D match to TRBD2 (5 bases). The CDR3 totals 15 residues. Per the germline V gene, CDR1 is SGHRS and CDR2 is YFSETQ. V was clipped by 0 bases and J by 3 bases, with 9 bases between them. DNA of the CDR3: TGCGCCAGCAGCTTGGCCCGCGGGTACACCGGGGAGCTGTTTTTT. It specifies CASSLARGYTGELFF.

The chain carries TRBV7-2 and TRBJ2-3, with D hard to call. Trimming pared 5 bases from V and 4 bases from J, leaving 13 bases between. The germline V gene has CDR1 SGHTA and CDR2 FQGNSA. CDR3 length: 14 amino acids. In nucleotides, the CDR3 is TGTGCCAGCAGCCGTGAGACATTTTCAGATACGCAGTATTTT. Its translation: CASSRETFSDTQYF.

This sequence joins TRBV11-2 and TRBJ2-7, with a weak D call TRBD2 (5 bases). Germline V gene data show CDR1 as SGHAT and CDR2 as FQNNGV. The CDR3 is 16 residues long. V gave up 5 bases and J gave up 3 bases, with 20 bases separating them. CDR3 DNA sequence: TGTGCCAGCAGCCGCTTGGACGGAGGACCTAGCTACGAGCAGTACTTC. It specifies CASSRLDGGPSYEQYF. The variable domain in full, completed from reference TRBV11-2 and TRBJ2-7, reads EAGVAQSPRYKIIEKRQSVAFWCNPISGHATLYWYQQILGQGPKLLIQFQNNGVVDDSQLPKDRFSAERLKGVDSTLKIQPAKLEDSAVYLCASSRLDGGPSYEQYFGPGTRLTVT.

The table lists this clonotype with a few counts. The rearrangement uses TRBV10-3 and TRBJ2-2, with D possibly matching TRBD2 (5 bases). Germline V gives CDR1 ENHRY, CDR2 SYGVKD. This CDR3 has 15 residues. The V end lost 2 bases, the J end lost 3 bases, and 10 bases lay between the germline ends. The CDR3 sequence: CAISENSEHTGELFF. CDR3 nucleotides: TGTGCCATCAGTGAGAATAGCGAGCACACCGGGGAGCTGTTTTTT.

This clonotype showed up many times. The V gene is TRBV5-5, the J gene TRBJ1-2; D is undetermined. Germline-derived CDR1 and CDR2 are SGHKS and YYEKEE (reference sequence). The germline V and J ends were trimmed by 4 bases and 0 bases, with 13 bases remaining between them. The CDR3 runs to 15 residues. The CDR3 DNA sequence: TGTGCCAGCAGCCCGCCCACGGGAGCTAACTATGGCTACACCTTC. Translated, it gives CASSPPTGANYGYTF.

This clonotype appeared many times. V and J are TRBV27 and TRBJ1-4; no clear D. CDR1 and CDR2 from the germline V gene are MNHEY and SMNVEV (reference sequence). The CDR3 consists of 18 residues. V shed 2 bases and J shed 1 base, with 17 bases lying between them. DNA of the CDR3: TGTGCCAGCAGTTTAATCGGGCCAGCATTACAAACTAATGAAAAACTGTTTTTT. This encodes CASSLIGPALQTNEKLFF. The variable domain in full, with the rest retrieved from reference TRBV27 and TRBJ1-4, is EAQVTQNPRYLITVTGKKLTVTCSQNMNHEYMSWYRQDPGLGLRQIYYSMNVEVTDKGDVPEGYKVSRKEKRNFPLILESPSPNQTSLYFCASSLIGPALQTNEKLFFGSGTQLSVL.

CDR3 in amino acids: CASSYGHDQPQHF. The CDR3 DNA reads TGTGCCAGCAGTTACGGGCATGATCAGCCCCAGCATTTT. The chain is built from TRBV6-2 or TRBV6-3 and TRBJ1-5; no definite D call. The CDR3 covers 13 residues. CDR1 MNHEY and CDR2 SVGEGT come from the germline V gene. Trimming took off 2 bases at V and 5 bases at J, with 7 bases between the two ends.

In this sample, this clonotype turned up a few times. The chain is built from TRBV3-1 and TRBJ2-5; 7 bases fit TRBD1. Germline V gene sequence: CDR1 LGHDT, CDR2 YNNKEL (reference sequence). V lost 2 bases and J lost 7; bases outside the gene matches: 1. CDR3 size: 12 residues. CDR3 protein: CASSQNRGTQYF. The CDR3 DNA is TGTGCCAGCAGCCAAAACAGGGGGACCCAGTACTTC.

At least ten counts were recorded for this clonotype. The chain joins TRBV29-1 to TRBJ2-4; D may be TRBD1 or TRBD2 (5 bases each). V dropped 4 bases and J dropped 0 bases, with 13 bases sitting between them. The CDR3 covers 15 residues. Germline CDR1 and CDR2: SQVTM and ANQGSEA. The DNA for the CDR3 is TGCAGCGTTGGTCCCTTTGGGGGAGCCAAAAACATTCAGTACTTC. Its translation: CSVGPFGGAKNIQYF.

Many counts were recorded for this clonotype. The V gene is TRBV12-3 or TRBV12-4, the J gene TRBJ2-7; TRBD1 matches 7 bases. V shed 3 bases, J shed 6 bases, and the junction held 5 bases outside the gene matches. This CDR3 spans 13 amino acids. The DNA for the CDR3 is TGTGCCAGCAGTTTGACGGCAGGGGGCGAGCAGTACGTC. The encoded protein is CASSLTAGGEQYV.

The CDR3 DNA follows: TGTGCCAGCAGCCAAGAAGGTCTTCTTAAGGGCTACACCTTC. This encodes CASSQEGLLKGYTF. V gene TRBV3-1 combines with J gene TRBJ1-2; D unresolved. Germline CDR1 LGHDT, CDR2 YNNKEL (reference sequence). Trimming took off 0 bases at V and 8 bases at J, with 13 bases between the two ends. The CDR3 covers 14 residues.

This clonotype was found a few times. V and J are TRBV10-3 and TRBJ2-7, with D perhaps TRBD2 (6 bases). V lost 4 bases and J 2 bases, leaving 12 bases between the germline ends. Germline V gene sequence: CDR1 ENHRY, CDR2 SYGVKD. This CDR3 has 14 amino acids. DNA of the CDR3: TGTGCCATCAGTGGCGGGGCTCTCCCCTACGAGCAGTACTTC. Translated: CAISGGALPYEQYF.

This clonotype appeared a few times. J is TRBJ2-2 and V is TRBV29-1; the match to TRBD2 covers 10 bases. Unmatched junction bases numbered 2, after V lost 4 bases and J lost 6 bases. The CDR3 runs to 13 residues. Germline CDR1 and CDR2: SQVTM and ANQGSEA. The chain's CDR3 is CSVVLAGAGELFF. The CDR3 nucleotides are TGCAGCGTTGTCCTAGCGGGAGCCGGGGAGCTGTTTTTT.

V usage is TRBV20-1 and J usage is TRBJ1-5, with a tentative D call TRBD1 (5 bases). The CDR3 length is 12 residues. The germline V gene encodes CDR1 DFQATT and CDR2 SNEGSKA (reference sequence). Deletions cut 6 bases from V and 6 bases from J, with 12 bases between. The CDR3 coding sequence is TGCAGTGCGCGGGGAGGGGTTCAGCCCCAGCATTTT. This translates into CSARGGVQPQHF.

The chain links TRBV7-9 to TRBJ2-7, with TRBD2 as a possible D gene (7 bases). The length of the CDR3 is 13 residues. The germline V gene has CDR1 SEHNR and CDR2 FQNEAQ (reference sequence). V gave up 8 bases and J gave up 6 bases, with 17 bases separating them. The CDR3 nucleotides are TGTGCCAGCTCCCTCGGGGGAGGGGGCGAGCAGTACTTC. It translates to CASSLGGGGEQYF.

This chain joins TRBV7-9 and TRBJ2-3, with 7 bases identical to TRBD2. The trim removed 4 bases at V and 0 bases at J, leaving 4 bases unmatched. The CDR3 contains 15 residues. In germline, CDR1 is SEHNR, CDR2 FQNEAQ (reference sequence). CDR3 DNA: TGTGCCAGCAGCTCAACTAGCGCTAGCACAGATACGCAGTATTTT. Translation gives CASSSTSASTDTQYF.

This clonotype was observed a few times. The chain has TRBV19 and TRBJ1-1, with 8 bases that match TRBD1. Germline loops: CDR1 LNHDA, CDR2 SQIVND (reference sequence). V lost 7 bases to trimming and J lost 3 bases; unmatched junction nucleotides: 7. The CDR3 has 14 amino acids. In DNA form, the CDR3 reads TGTGCCAGTACCGTAACAGGGGGTTACACTGAAGCTTTCTTT. Protein: CASTVTGGYTEAFF.

The J gene is TRBJ2-3, the V gene TRBV7-9; 9 bases map to TRBD1. This CDR3 spans 17 amino acids. V lost 6 bases to trimming and J lost 2 bases; unmatched junction nucleotides: 12. Germline values: CDR1 SEHNR, CDR2 FQNEAQ (reference sequence). Here the CDR3 DNA reads TGTGCCAGCAGGCCGTCCGGGACAGGGATTCCCACAGATACGCAGTATTTT. It translates to CASRPSGTGIPTDTQYF.